This T cell receptor (beta chain) was found in a study of Tregs in tolerant kidney transplant recipients. Generated by immunoSEQ multiplex PCR, the TCRdb table keeps only in-frame clones and is missing some. Listed are roughly 48,000 clones; roughly 0.93% falls within the top ten. The germline V gene has CDR1 KGHSH and CDR2 LQKENI. This CDR3 has 17 residues. The trim removed 3 bases at V and 0 bases at J, leaving 4 bases unmatched. A remark on this clone: From the germline J gene comes the end of the CDR3, since the read stops 3 residues before it.

The V gene is TRBV18, the J gene TRBJ2-3, with TRBD2 identical over 12 bases. This TCR came from a human donor who received a combined kidney and bone marrow transplant. Source: CD4+ T cells from blood, taken before the transplant. The CDR3 is CASSPGTSGPSTDTQYF. The covered CDR3 bases are TGTGCCAGCTCACCCGGGACTAGCGGGCCTAGCACAGATACG.